These 4 T cell receptor beta chains were sequenced from one sample in a study of shared clonotypes between healthy human individuals. Terminally differentiated effector memory CD45RA+ cells were excluded from the naive CD8 cells, which were CD45RO-negative and positively selected for CCR7. Sequenced by immunoSEQ multiplex PCR; TCRdb stores in-frame clones only, minus some. Here the sample spans some 2 million clones, over 85% being singletons. Sequencing used naive CD8+ T cells sorted from blood. The receptors here all came from a young man in good health.

The V and J genes are TRBV9 and TRBJ1-1; D unclear. The germline gives CDR1 SGDLS, CDR2 YYNGEE. V was shortened by 0 bases and J by 6 bases, with 12 bases between the two germline ends. This CDR3 is 14 amino acids long. The CDR3 nucleotides read TGTGCCAGCAGCGTAGTCTTCGGGGTCGCTGAAGCTTTCTTT. Protein product: CASSVVFGVAEAFF.

This clone appeared once. The J gene is TRBJ2-2, the V gene TRBV4-3; weak D call: TRBD1 (7 bases). The germline CDR1 and CDR2 sequences are LGHNA and YSLEER. This CDR3 comprises 17 residues. With 5 bases removed from V and 6 bases from J, the gap between germline ends came to 22 bases. CDR3 residues: CASSDQHRTGGPGELFF. CDR3 nucleotide sequence: TGCGCCAGCAGCGACCAGCATCGGACAGGAGGGCCCGGGGAGCTGTTTTTT.

The chain joins TRBV28 to TRBJ2-2; 10 bases match TRBD1. This CDR3 contains 18 residues. Per germline, CDR1 MDHEN and CDR2 SYDVKM. The V segment lost 5 bases and the J segment 2 bases; nucleotides outside the gene matches: 11. The CDR3 DNA is TGTGCCAGCAGTAAATTGGGGACAGGGGATCCTAACACCGGGGAGCTGTTTTTT. Translation gives CASSKLGTGDPNTGELFF. Looking up the rest from reference TRBV28 and TRBJ2-2 gives the full variable domain: DVKVTQSSRYLVKRTGEKVFLECVQDMDHENMFWYRQDPGLGLRLIYFSYDVKMKEKGDIPEGYSVSREKKERFSLILESASTNQTSMYLCASSKLGTGDPNTGELFFGEGSRLTVL.

V usage is TRBV11-2 and J usage is TRBJ1-1; D is undetermined. The CDR3 covers 13 residues. Germline-derived CDR1 and CDR2 are SGHAT and FQNNGV. Trimming left V 1 base short and J 3 bases short, with 6 bases between. The CDR3 DNA follows: TGTGCCAGCAGCTTAGGACCCCACACTGAAGCTTTCTTT. Its protein product is CASSLGPHTEAFF.